Included here is one T cell receptor (beta chain) sequence, with context. Its antigen remains unidentified. The CDR3 runs to 17 residues. Both 60 Vbeta primers and 13 Jbeta primers went into the PCR. Sequenced by immunoSEQ multiplex PCR; TCRdb stores in-frame clones only, minus some. The table lists about 170,000 clones, 60% to 80% of them singletons, with 6% to 7% in the top ten. The sample belongs to a study of cytomegalovirus exposure and HLA in healthy donors. General study results and limits: The authors confirmed in vitro that three CMV-associated chains were specific for CMV antigens. Follow-up analysis later connected one missense variant in DCLRE1C with trimming of TCR beta V- and J-genes.

The chain joins TRBV21-1 to TRBJ2-5; the tabulated D call, TRBD2, remains unverified against the DNA. TRBV21-1 is deemed a pseudogene. Material for sequencing was PBMCs. This receptor was obtained from a man aged 40-55 years in good health and CMV-seropositive. CDR3 sequence reads: CASSPPPRRVVEETQYF. In DNA form, the CDR3 reads TGTGCCAGCAGCCCGCCCCCTAGGAGGGTAGTGGAAGAGACCCAGTACTTC.